These 9 T cell receptor beta chains share one sample of origin, sequenced in a study of cytomegalovirus exposure and HLA in healthy donors. PCR amplification relied on 60 Vbeta primers (plus 13 Jbeta primers). Measured with immunoSEQ multiplex PCR; TCRdb has only the in-frame clones, and not every one. The sample holds fewer than 200,000 clones, about 85% seen once. The sample taken for sequencing was PBMCs. The origin of the receptors is a man aged 25-45 years in good health and CMV-seropositive.

V and J are TRBV11-2 and TRBJ1-2; 7 bases align to TRBD1. Per germline, CDR1 SGHAT and CDR2 FQNNGV. There are 15 residues in the CDR3. V lost 6 bases, J lost 4 bases, and 11 bases stayed unmatched. CDR3 loop: CASSLTGAPSYGYTF. Here the CDR3 DNA reads TGTGCCAGCAGTCTTACAGGGGCCCCTAGCTATGGCTACACCTTC.

This chain links TRBV10-2 with TRBJ1-2, with D perhaps matching TRBD1 (5 bases). This CDR3 is built from 12 residues. CDR1 and CDR2 (germline): WSHSY, SAAADI. V shed 8 bases and J shed 7 bases, with 14 bases lying between them. The chain's CDR3 is CASYGADRGYTF. The CDR3 nucleotides are TGCGCCAGCTATGGGGCGGACCGTGGCTACACCTTC.

The V gene is TRBV19, the J gene TRBJ1-2, with TRBD1 matching 8 bases. The CDR3 extends over 14 amino acids. Germline V gives CDR1 LNHDA, CDR2 SQIVND (reference sequence). V lost 6 bases, J lost 3 bases, and 6 bases stayed unmatched. The CDR3 nucleotides are TGTGCCAGTAGAAAGACAGGGGTCGACTATGGCTACACCTTC. It specifies CASRKTGVDYGYTF. The variable domain in full, with the rest retrieved from reference TRBV19 and TRBJ1-2, is DGGITQSPKYLFRKEGQNVTLSCEQNLNHDAMYWYRQDPGQGLRLIYYSQIVNDFQKGDIAEGYSVSREKKESFPLTVTSAQKNPTAFYLCASRKTGVDYGYTFGSGTRLTVV.

This chain joins TRBV2 and TRBJ1-5; tentatively, D is TRBD1 (6 bases). The CDR3 has 13 residues. CDR1 SNHLY and CDR2 FYNNEI come from the germline V gene. V dropped 4 bases and J dropped 7 bases, with 11 bases sitting between them. The CDR3 spells CASSVEGDQPQHF. The CDR3, as DNA: TGTGCCAGCAGTGTTGAGGGGGACCAGCCCCAGCATTTT.

The CDR3 nucleotides are TGTGCCAGCAGCATGAGCGGGCCGTACCAAGAGACCCAGTACTTC. This sequence encodes CASSMSGPYQETQYF. V gene TRBV5-4 combines with J gene TRBJ2-5; a possible D gene is TRBD2 (6 bases). CDR3 length: 15 amino acids. Germline V gene data show CDR1 as SGHNT and CDR2 as YYREEE (reference sequence). V was pared by 4 bases and J by 0 bases, with 13 bases between.

This chain uses TRBV18 with TRBJ1-1, with 7 nucleotides matching TRBD1. From germline, CDR1 is KGHSH and CDR2 LQKENI. This CDR3 is 13 amino acids long. V lost 4 bases to trimming and J lost 1 base; unmatched junction nucleotides: 0. CDR3 loop: CASSQGANTEAFF. CDR3 sequence (DNA): TGTGCCAGCTCACAGGGGGCGAACACTGAAGCTTTCTTT.

The V and J genes are TRBV4-3 and TRBJ2-7; no clear D gene. V was pared by 2 bases and J by 2 bases, with 13 bases between. The CDR3 has 15 residues. Per germline, CDR1 LGHNA and CDR2 YSLEER. CDR3 sequence (DNA): TGCGCCAGCAGCCAAAAAACCCCAGAAACCTACGAGCAGTACTTC. The encoded protein is CASSQKTPETYEQYF.

V usage is TRBV11-3 and J usage is TRBJ2-1, with 7 nucleotides matching TRBD1. The germline V gene has CDR1 SGHNT and CDR2 YENEEA. The CDR3 spans 18 residues. Germline trimming cut 5 bases from V and 0 bases from J; bases unmatched to any gene: 13. For the CDR3, the DNA is TGTGCCAGCAGCGTAAGGGGGCGAGGGTACAGCTCCTACAATGAGCAGTTCTTC. It is translated as CASSVRGRGYSSYNEQFF.

This clone showed up just a few times. This chain connects TRBV11-3 to TRBJ2-3; 8 bases fit TRBD2. Germline V gene sequence: CDR1 SGHNT, CDR2 YENEEA. The CDR3 sequence is 16 residues long. J gave up 5 bases and V 5 bases, and 12 bases lay outside the gene matches. The CDR3 here is CASSRPGGPGIDTQYF. In nucleotides, the CDR3 is TGTGCCAGCAGCCGCCCGGGGGGGCCCGGGATAGATACGCAGTATTTT.